Listed below are T cell receptor beta chains from one sample, sequenced in a study of CD8 T cells in Susac syndrome. Via MiXCR, TCRdb re-called the immunoSEQ multiplex PCR reads, giving one row per CDR3 protein. The sample includes about 52,000 distinct CDR3 sequences, around 93% of them seen just once. Sequences were obtained from CD8+ T cells from PBMCs. The origin of the receptors is a human donor with multiple sclerosis. Each CDR3 is given with its conserved first and last residue. A D gene is named only where the DNA matches it firmly. The listing skips clone size in some rows; elsewhere it reads once, few, many or a size class.

CDR3 length	D gene	V gene	J gene	clone size	CDR3 protein	CDR3 DNA
15	.	TRBV18	TRBJ1-5	.	CASSPGLDGNQPQHF	TGTGCCAGCTCACCCGGGTTGGATGGCAATCAGCCCCAGCATTTT
15	TRBD2	TRBV27	TRBJ2-1	.	CASSPSSGGYNEQFF	TGTGCCAGCAGTCCGTCTAGCGGGGGATACAATGAGCAGTTCTTC
14	.	TRBV30	TRBJ1-5	.	CAWSGGVGNQPQHF	TGTGCCTGGAGTGGGGGCGTCGGCAATCAGCCCCAGCATTTT
14	TRBD1	TRBV13	TRBJ2-5	.	CASSDPDREETQYF	TGTGCCAGCAGCGACCCCGACAGGGAAGAGACCCAGTACTTC
13	.	TRBV28	TRBJ2-5	once	CASSLRTGETQYF	TGTGCCAGCAGTTTAAGGACCGGGGAGACCCAGTACTTC
15	.	TRBV28	TRBJ2-7	few	CASRTLVGSLGEQYF	TGTGCCAGCAGGACGCTCGTGGGATCCTTAGGCGAGCAGTACTTC
11	.	TRBV29-1	TRBJ1-1	.	CSALRDGGAFF	TGCAGCGCACTCCGCGACGGGGGAGCTTTCTTT
18	TRBD2	TRBV28	TRBJ2-1	.	CASSSPGLATHPNNEQFF	TGTGCCAGCAGTTCACCGGGACTAGCGACTCACCCAAACAATGAGCAGTTCTTC
14	.	TRBV19	TRBJ2-7	.	CASSTLPGSHEQYF	TGTGCCAGTAGTACACTTCCAGGGAGCCACGAGCAGTACTTC
15	.	TRBV7-9	TRBJ1-2	.	CASSGPSGPGYGYTF	TGTGCCAGCAGCGGCCCGTCGGGACCAGGCTATGGCTACACCTTC
13	.	TRBV3-1	TRBJ2-3	once	CASSQTSTDTQYF	TGTGCCAGCAGCCAGACTAGCACAGATACGCAGTATTTT
17	.	TRBV6-2/TRBV6-3	TRBJ2-7	.	CASSYPWAATTSYEQYF	TGTGCCAGCAGTTATCCCTGGGCGGCTACAACTTCTTACGAGCAGTACTTC
15	.	TRBV4-1	TRBJ1-1	.	CASSQEPGMNTEAFF	TGCGCCAGCAGCCAAGAGCCAGGTATGAACACTGAAGCTTTCTTT
13	.	TRBV27	TRBJ2-2	once	CASSLLPTGELFF	TGTGCCAGCAGTTTACTACCCACCGGGGAGCTGTTTTTT
17	.	TRBV11-1	TRBJ2-7	.	CASSPGVPGHASYEQYF	TGTGCCAGCAGCCCTGGTGTCCCGGGACACGCATCCTACGAGCAGTACTTC
10	.	TRBV5-6	TRBJ1-5	.	CASSLQPQHF	TGTGCCAGCAGCTTACAGCCCCAGCATTTT
16	.	TRBV6-2/TRBV6-3	TRBJ1-3	.	CASNNPGEFSGNTIYF	TGTGCCAGCAACAACCCCGGAGAGTTCTCTGGAAACACCATATATTTT
16	.	TRBV6-5	TRBJ1-2	.	CASSSSRQGIRYGYTF	TGTGCCAGCAGTTCTAGTCGGCAGGGTATCCGCTATGGCTACACCTTC
14	.	TRBV29-1	TRBJ2-5	once	CGYPGPEGQETQYF	TGCGGGTACCCGGGCCCCGAGGGGCAAGAGACCCAGTACTTC
13	.	TRBV6-4	TRBJ2-2	.	CASRTGPTGELFF	TGTGCCAGCAGGACTGGGCCCACCGGGGAGCTGTTTTTT
12	.	TRBV7-4	TRBJ1-2	.	CASSHPDYGYTF	TGTGCCAGCAGCCACCCCGACTATGGCTACACCTTC
16	TRBD2	TRBV7-9	TRBJ2-3	.	CASSLLTSGATDTQYF	TGTGCCAGCAGCCTCCTGACTAGCGGGGCCACAGATACGCAGTATTTT
13	TRBD1	TRBV14	TRBJ2-1	.	CASSLRGQNEQFF	TGTGCCAGCAGCCTTAGGGGGCAGAATGAGCAGTTCTTC
17	.	TRBV20-1	TRBJ2-1	.	CSATGLDWDVSYNEQFF	TGCAGTGCTACAGGACTGGACTGGGATGTGTCCTACAATGAGCAGTTCTTC
11	.	TRBV29-1	TRBJ1-6	.	CSVVLGGFIHF	TGCAGCGTTGTTCTTGGCGGCTTTATCCACTTT
18	.	TRBV6-2/TRBV6-3	TRBJ1-1	.	CASSYSLGIGLPGTEAFF	TGTGCCAGCAGTTACTCCCTTGGAATCGGATTGCCGGGCACTGAAGCTTTCTTT
16	TRBD1	TRBV6-1	TRBJ1-5	.	CASSRSGGRSNQPQHF	TGTGCCAGCAGTAGATCAGGGGGCAGGAGCAATCAGCCCCAGCATTTT
14	TRBD1	TRBV10-3	TRBJ2-6	.	CATVDRAGANVLTF	TGTGCCACCGTAGACAGGGCTGGGGCCAACGTCCTGACTTTC
15	TRBD1	TRBV4-1	TRBJ2-4	.	CASSQVDRGKNIQYF	TGCGCCAGCAGCCAAGTTGACAGGGGGAAAAACATTCAGTACTTC
16	.	TRBV6-1	TRBJ1-1	once	CASSEVGRRPVTEAFF	TGTGCCAGCAGTGAAGTAGGAAGGAGGCCGGTCACTGAAGCTTTCTTT
15	.	TRBV3-1	TRBJ2-2	once	CASRGRGINTGELFF	TGTGCCAGCCGGGGGCGAGGAATAAACACCGGGGAGCTGTTTTTT
12	.	TRBV3-1	TRBJ2-2	.	CASRDYTGELFF	TGTGCCAGCCGGGACTACACCGGGGAGCTGTTTTTT
16	TRBD1	TRBV6-6	TRBJ1-1	.	CASTLTTGDYGTEAFF	TGTGCCAGCACTCTGACGACAGGGGATTACGGTACTGAAGCTTTCTTT
15	TRBD1	TRBV6-1	TRBJ1-5	.	CASSEFGQGNQPQHF	TGTGCCAGCAGTGAGTTCGGACAGGGCAATCAGCCCCAGCATTTT
16	TRBD2	TRBV30	TRBJ2-2	.	CAWGPDSSGDTGELFF	TGTGCCTGGGGACCCGATTCTAGCGGCGACACCGGGGAGCTGTTTTTT
12	.	TRBV25-1	TRBJ1-2	once	CASSEGGYGYTF	TGTGCCAGCAGTGAGGGAGGTTATGGCTACACCTTC
14	.	TRBV12-3/TRBV12-4	TRBJ1-4	once	CASSNSEGDEKLFF	TGTGCCAGCAGTAACTCCGAGGGGGATGAAAAACTGTTTTTT
15	TRBD1	TRBV7-9	TRBJ1-4	.	CASSYDREANEKLFF	TGTGCCAGCAGCTACGACAGGGAAGCTAATGAAAAACTGTTTTTT
15	TRBD1	TRBV27	TRBJ1-2	.	CASSLWGTGGYGYTF	TGTGCCAGCAGTTTATGGGGGACAGGGGGGTATGGCTACACCTTC
15	.	TRBV27	TRBJ2-1	.	CASSHLGRESNEQFF	TGTGCCAGCAGCCATTTGGGACGGGAATCCAATGAGCAGTTCTTC
14	TRBD1	TRBV4-2	TRBJ2-7	.	CASSQGQGNYEQYF	TGTGCCAGCAGCCAGGGACAGGGGAACTACGAGCAGTACTTC
13	.	TRBV27	TRBJ1-6	.	CASSPTRNSPLHF	TGTGCCAGCAGTCCGACACGAAATTCACCCCTCCACTTT
13	.	TRBV20-1	TRBJ1-5	once	CSAEQGSEQPQHF	TGCAGTGCGGAACAGGGAAGTGAGCAGCCCCAGCATTTT